The T cell receptor beta chain described here comes from a study of type 1 regulatory T cells. Study summary: An in vitro protocol generated T-allo10, a Tr1-enriched, alloantigen-specific CD4 T cell product.

TCRdb re-called the reads through MiXCR, storing one row per CDR3 protein. The data hold 63,000 or so distinct CDR3 sequences, with about 48% observed a single time. This clonotype was found a few times. What it binds is not known. Sequenced: cultured non-Tr1 T cells, either the whole culture or a sorted T cell fraction (not recorded which). The source is a human donor in good health.

The CDR3 sequence is CAWSVTGEYGYTF. The CDR3, as DNA: TGTGCCTGGAGTGTAACAGGGGAATATGGCTACACCTTC. The chain couples TRBV30 to TRBJ1-2, with 7 positions matching TRBD1. The CDR3 runs to 13 residues. Germline CDR1 GTSNPN, CDR2 SVGIG (reference sequence). The V and J ends lost 0 bases and 5 bases, in that order; junction bases with no gene match: 3.